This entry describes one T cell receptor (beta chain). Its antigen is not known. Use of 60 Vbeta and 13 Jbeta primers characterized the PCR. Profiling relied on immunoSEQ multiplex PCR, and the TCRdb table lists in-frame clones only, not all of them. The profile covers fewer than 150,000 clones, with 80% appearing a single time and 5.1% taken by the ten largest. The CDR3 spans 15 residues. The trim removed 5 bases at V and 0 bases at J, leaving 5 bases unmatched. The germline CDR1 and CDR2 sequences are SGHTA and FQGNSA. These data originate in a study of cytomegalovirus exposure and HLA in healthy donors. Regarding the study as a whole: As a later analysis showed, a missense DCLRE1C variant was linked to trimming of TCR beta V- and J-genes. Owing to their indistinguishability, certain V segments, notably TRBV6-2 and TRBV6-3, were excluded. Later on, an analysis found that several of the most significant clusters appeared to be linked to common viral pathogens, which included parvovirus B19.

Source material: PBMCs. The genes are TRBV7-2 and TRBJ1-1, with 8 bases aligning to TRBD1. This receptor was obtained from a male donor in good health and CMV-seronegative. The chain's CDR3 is CASSPRQGMNTEAFF. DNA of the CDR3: TGTGCCAGCAGCCCTCGACAGGGGATGAACACTGAAGCTTTCTTT.